The 13 T cell receptor beta chains given below trace back to one sample, sequenced in a study of T cells after yellow fever vaccination. From the 5' RACE reads, TCRdb called clonotypes with MiXCR, one entry per CDR3 protein. The data contain 250,000 or so distinct CDR3 sequences, around 7% of them singletons. This specimen was CD4+ T cells sorted from PBMCs, taken 15 days after the yellow fever booster vaccination. These receptors all come from a young man who received the YFV17D yellow fever vaccine.

The chain recombines TRBV3-1 with TRBJ2-2; D ambiguous. V lost 1 base, J lost 6 bases, and 12 bases lay in between. This CDR3 region has 15 residues. In germline, CDR1 is LGHDT, CDR2 YNNKEL (reference sequence). CDR3 sequence: CASSQGPAQSGELFF. The CDR3 DNA is TGTGCCAGCAGCCAAGGCCCAGCCCAGTCCGGGGAGCTGTTTTTT.

This clonotype was counted ten times or more. A read error may produce the germline difference seen at one junction end. The chain carries TRBV7-7 and TRBJ2-2, with D hard to call. This CDR3 is built from 14 residues. From germline, CDR1 is SSHAT and CDR2 FNYEAQ (reference sequence). This CDR3 reads CASSFSVNTGELFF. The CDR3 nucleotides read TGTGCTAGCAGCTTTTCGGTTAACACCGGGGAGCTGTTTTTT.

This clonotype was counted ten times or more. The V and J genes are TRBV3-1 and TRBJ2-7, with D unclear. V was pared by 0 bases and J by 2 bases, with 11 bases between. This CDR3 comprises 15 residues. Germline CDR1 LGHDT, CDR2 YNNKEL (reference sequence). In DNA, the CDR3 is TGTGCCAGCAGCCAAGAAAGATTGAATCCCTACGAGCAGTACTTC. Translating it yields CASSQERLNPYEQYF.

This chain links TRBV19 with TRBJ2-3, with D perhaps TRBD2 (5 bases). Germline-derived CDR1 and CDR2 are LNHDA and SQIVND (reference sequence). The CDR3 sequence is 15 residues long. V was shortened by 8 bases and J by 4 bases, with 19 bases between the two germline ends. The CDR3 is CASGERAGGPDTQYF. Written as DNA, the CDR3 is TGTGCCAGTGGTGAGAGGGCTGGCGGCCCAGATACGCAGTATTTT.

The genes are TRBV7-2 and TRBJ2-2, with 9 bases aligning to TRBD2. V was pared by 1 base and J by 6 bases, with 0 bases of the junction left unmatched. The CDR3 spans 14 residues. Germline assignment: CDR1 SGHTA and CDR2 FQGNSA. Here the CDR3 reads CASSLVAGAGELFF. The CDR3 DNA reads as TGTGCCAGCAGCTTAGTAGCGGGAGCCGGGGAGCTGTTTTTT.

This clonotype was found a few times. The chain couples TRBV2 to TRBJ2-3, with D uncertain. Between the trimmed V and J ends, which lost 5 bases and 2 bases, there was a span of 11 bases. The CDR3 extends over 14 amino acids. Germline CDR1 and CDR2: SNHLY and FYNNEI. The CDR3 DNA follows: TGTGCCAGCAGTTACCGGGCTGTCACAGATACGCAGTATTTT. Its translation is CASSYRAVTDTQYF.

The chain links TRBV11-2 to TRBJ2-1, with 10 nucleotides matching TRBD2. Germline trimming cut 1 base from V and 8 bases from J; bases unmatched to any gene: 14. CDR3 length: 18 residues. Germline loops: CDR1 SGHAT, CDR2 FQNNGV. The CDR3 DNA reads TGTGCCAGCAGCTTAGTGACTAGCGGGTTTGTCTCGGGGGATGAGCAGTTCTTC. It is translated as CASSLVTSGFVSGDEQFF. The full variable domain, completed using reference TRBV11-2 and TRBJ2-1, is EAGVAQSPRYKIIEKRQSVAFWCNPISGHATLYWYQQILGQGPKLLIQFQNNGVVDDSQLPKDRFSAERLKGVDSTLKIQPAKLEDSAVYLCASSLVTSGFVSGDEQFFGPGTRLTVL.

At least ten counts were recorded for this clonotype. The chain is built from TRBV7-2 and TRBJ2-7; D is unresolved. With 2 bases removed from V and 9 bases from J, the gap between germline ends came to 20 bases. Germline loops: CDR1 SGHTA, CDR2 FQGNSA. This CDR3 is built from 15 residues. Here the CDR3 reads CASSLLGVAVPGQYF. DNA of the CDR3: TGTGCCAGCAGCTTACTCGGAGTTGCGGTGCCTGGGCAGTACTTC.

This chain links TRBV20-1 with TRBJ2-3; no firm D call. V was shortened by 0 bases and J by 2 bases, with 9 bases between the two germline ends. Germline CDR1 DFQATT, CDR2 SNEGSKA (reference sequence). The CDR3 covers 14 residues. The CDR3 DNA reads as TGCAGTGCTAGAGATCTGGCTTACACAGATACGCAGTATTTT. This translates into CSARDLAYTDTQYF.

The chain employs TRBV5-4 and TRBJ2-2, with D unresolved. CDR3 size: 14 residues. Trimming stripped 6 bases from V and 2 bases from J, with 11 bases between. Germline loops: CDR1 SGHNT, CDR2 YYREEE (reference sequence). The CDR3 DNA is TGTGCCAGCACCTGGGGATCCAACACCGGGGAGCTGTTTTTT. This gives the protein CASTWGSNTGELFF.

This clonotype has just a few counts. This rearrangement joins TRBV4-1 to TRBJ2-7, with TRBD2 matching over 8 bases. This CDR3 region has 15 residues. The germline V gene has CDR1 MGHRA and CDR2 YSYEKL. V lost 4 bases, J lost 2 bases, and 7 bases stayed unmatched. The CDR3 bases are TGCGCCAGCAGCCCCCGAATAGCGGGGACCTACGAGCAGTACTTC. This translates into CASSPRIAGTYEQYF.

This clonotype was observed at least ten times. CDR3 sequence (DNA): TGTGCCAGCAGTCGACGACAGGGGCGGCAGTTCTTC. Translation: CASSRRQGRQFF. The chain combines TRBV7-8 with TRBJ2-1; 8 nucleotides line up with TRBD1. V shed 6 bases, J shed 12 bases, and the junction held 7 bases outside the gene matches. The length of the CDR3 is 12 residues. Germline-derived CDR1 and CDR2 are SGHVS and FQNEAQ.

This clonotype was observed a handful of times. The genes are TRBV20-1 and TRBJ2-3; possible D gene TRBD2, 6 bases. Per germline, CDR1 DFQATT and CDR2 SNEGSKA (reference sequence). The V end was cut by 1 base, the J end by 4 bases, with 18 bases between. CDR3 size: 16 residues. This CDR3 is CSARGGGNSVPDTQYF. DNA of the CDR3: TGCAGTGCTAGAGGGGGCGGGAACAGTGTGCCAGATACGCAGTATTTT.